Listed below are T cell receptor beta chains from one sample, sequenced in a study of blood T cell repertoires in COVID-19. Sequencing used immunoSEQ multiplex PCR; TCRdb keeps in-frame clones, though not all of them. The table lists a few hundred thousand clones, roughly four fifths of them singletons. Material: peripheral blood. The receptors derive from a woman between 45 and 65 years old with acute or convalescent COVID-19. CDR3s include the opening cysteine and the closing phenylalanine or tryptophan. The order of the fields is clone size, D gene, V gene, J gene, CDR3 DNA, CDR3 protein. A D gene is named only where the DNA matches it firmly. Only part of the rows carry a size: once, few, many, or a class if the clone is expanded.

NA	NA	TRBV12-3/TRBV12-4	TRBJ2-1	TGTGCCAGCAGACAAGAGACTATGGATGAGCAGTTCTTC	CASRQETMDEQFF
once	TRBD2	TRBV18	TRBJ2-5	TGTGCCAGCTCACCACGCGGGGGGGGCCAAGAGACCCAGTACTTC	CASSPRGGGQETQYF
NA	NA	TRBV6-5	TRBJ2-1	TGTGCCAGCAGTTACGGGTCAGGGAAGGCCAATGAGCAGTTCTTC	CASSYGSGKANEQFF
few	NA	TRBV19	TRBJ1-5	TGTGCCAGTAGTATAGGGAGGAGGGGCAATCAGCCCCAGCATTTT	CASSIGRRGNQPQHF
NA	TRBD2	TRBV6-5	TRBJ2-1	TGTGCCAGCAGTTACTCGTCTAGCGGGAAACACAATGAGCAGTTCTTC	CASSYSSSGKHNEQFF
NA	TRBD2	TRBV2	TRBJ2-5	TGTGCCAGCACCTTCGAGCTAGCGGTCCCCCAAGAGACCCAGTACTTC	CASTFELAVPQETQYF
NA	NA	TRBV5-1	TRBJ1-6	TGCGCCAGCAGCTTGGACGGGTATAATTCACCCCTCCACTTT	CASSLDGYNSPLHF
NA	TRBD1	TRBV15	TRBJ2-6	TGTGCCACCACGGGACAGGGTCTTTCGGGGGCCAACGTCCTGACTTTC	CATTGQGLSGANVLTF
NA	TRBD2	TRBV6-6	TRBJ2-1	TGTGCCAGCAGTCCAACCATACCCCCTAGCGGGAGTAACAATGAGCAGTTCTTC	CASSPTIPPSGSNNEQFF
NA	NA	TRBV12-3/TRBV12-4	TRBJ1-3	TGTGCCAGCAGAGGACAACCTGGAAACACCATATATTTT	CASRGQPGNTIYF
once	NA	TRBV27	TRBJ1-1	TGTGCCAGCAGTTTCAAGGCGGGGAGCACTGAAGCTTTCTTT	CASSFKAGSTEAFF
NA	TRBD2	TRBV30	TRBJ2-7	TGTGCCTGGGGACTAGCGGGAGGCTCCGAGCAGTACTTC	CAWGLAGGSEQYF